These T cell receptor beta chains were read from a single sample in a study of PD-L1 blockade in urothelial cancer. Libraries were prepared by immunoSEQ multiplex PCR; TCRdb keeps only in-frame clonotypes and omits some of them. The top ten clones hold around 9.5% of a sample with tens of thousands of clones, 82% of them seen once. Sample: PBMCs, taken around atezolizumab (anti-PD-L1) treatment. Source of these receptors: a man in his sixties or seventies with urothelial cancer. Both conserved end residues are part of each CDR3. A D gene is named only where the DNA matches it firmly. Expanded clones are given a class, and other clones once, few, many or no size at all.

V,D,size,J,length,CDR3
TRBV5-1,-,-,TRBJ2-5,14,CASSLAGVAGTQYF
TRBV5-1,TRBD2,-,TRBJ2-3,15,CASSSIGTSRDTQYF
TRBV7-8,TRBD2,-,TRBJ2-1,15,CASSPLAGVRNEQFF
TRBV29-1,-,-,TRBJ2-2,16,CSVVIRERANTGELFF
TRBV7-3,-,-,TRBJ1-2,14,CANRWHPTNYGYTF
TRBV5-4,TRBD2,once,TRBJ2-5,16,CASSPRTSGSDVTQYF
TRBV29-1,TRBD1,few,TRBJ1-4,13,CSANRGQAEKLFF
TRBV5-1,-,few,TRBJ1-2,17,CASSLEGQLVSNYGYTF
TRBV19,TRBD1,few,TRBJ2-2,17,CASSYTGTGYDTGELFF
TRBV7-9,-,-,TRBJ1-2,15,CASSSDGGGNYGYTF
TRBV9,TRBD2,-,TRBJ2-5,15,CASSVGGGTLETQYF
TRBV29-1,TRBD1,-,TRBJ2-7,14,CSVVRTGGIGEQYF
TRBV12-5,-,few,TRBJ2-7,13,CASGSSAGYEQYF
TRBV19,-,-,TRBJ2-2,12,CASSIGNGELFF
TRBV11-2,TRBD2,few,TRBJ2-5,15,CASSWSGGAGETQYF
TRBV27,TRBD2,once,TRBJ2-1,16,CASSLYGTSGYNEQFF
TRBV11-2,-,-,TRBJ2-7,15,CASRRTDKVLYEQYF